The 10 T cell receptor beta chains presented below share a single source sample, sequenced in a study of blood T cell repertoires in COVID-19. Profiled with immunoSEQ multiplex PCR; TCRdb holds only in-frame clones, not every one. Here the sample spans approximately 200,000 clones, 75% to 90% being singletons. Sample: PBMCs or T cells enriched from blood (not recorded which). The receptors shown here come from a middle-aged man who had recovered from COVID-19.

The rearrangement uses TRBV5-5 and TRBJ2-7, with a weak D call TRBD1 (5 bases). CDR1 is SGHKS and CDR2 is YYEKEE in the germline V gene (reference sequence). Trimming took 2 bases from V and 4 from J, leaving 16 bases between them. The CDR3 sequence is 15 residues long. CDR3 region: CASSFEQGLVYEQYF. As DNA, the CDR3 is TGTGCCAGCAGCTTTGAGCAGGGATTGGTGTACGAGCAGTACTTC.

The J gene is TRBJ2-1, the V gene TRBV7-2; D remains unclear. CDR1 is SGHTA and CDR2 is FQGNSA in the germline V gene. Trimming shortened V by 5 bases and J by 4 bases, and 12 bases separated the two germline ends. The CDR3 extends over 14 amino acids. This chain's CDR3 is CASSLPGSYNEQFF. The CDR3 nucleotides read TGTGCCAGCAGCCTCCCCGGGTCGTACAATGAGCAGTTCTTC. The full variable domain, its missing parts supplied by reference TRBV7-2 and TRBJ2-1, is GAGVSQSPSNKVTEKGKDVELRCDPISGHTALYWYRQSLGQGLEFLIYFQGNSAPDKSGLPSDRFSAERTGGSVSTLTIQRTQQEDSAVYLCASSLPGSYNEQFFGPGTRLTVL.

The J gene is TRBJ2-5, the V gene TRBV4-2, with 11 bases identical to TRBD2. This CDR3 region has 16 residues. From germline, CDR1 is LGHNA and CDR2 YNFKEQ. V shed 3 bases and J 5 bases; nucleotides not matched to a gene: 8. The CDR3 sequence: CASSQVSGRAGETQYF. CDR3 DNA sequence: TGTGCCAGCAGCCAGGTTAGCGGGAGGGCCGGGGAGACCCAGTACTTC.

This chain uses TRBV5-4 with TRBJ2-7, with 10 bases matching TRBD1. V dropped 4 bases and J dropped 6; count of bases not matched to a gene: 7. Per germline, CDR1 SGHNT and CDR2 YYREEE (reference sequence). This CDR3 has 14 amino acids. CDR3 region: CASSRDRGTPEQYF. DNA of the CDR3: TGTGCCAGCAGCCGGGACAGGGGCACCCCCGAGCAGTACTTC.

The rearrangement uses TRBV6-2 or TRBV6-3 and TRBJ2-7; 10 bases are shared with TRBD2. Germline V CDR1 and CDR2: MNHEY, SVGEGT. Trimming at V came to 6 bases and at J to 6 bases, leaving 11 bases not matched to a gene. The CDR3 totals 15 residues. The chain's CDR3 is CASSNYRTSGREQYF. DNA of the CDR3: TGTGCCAGCAGCAACTACCGGACTAGCGGTCGCGAGCAGTACTTC.

The V call is TRBV3-1 (or the pseudogene TRBV3-2), the J call TRBJ1-2; TRBD1 matches 7 bases. The V and J ends lost 4 bases and 2 bases, in that order; junction bases with no gene match: 7. This CDR3 region has 15 residues. Germline V gene sequence: CDR1 LGHDT, CDR2 YNNKEL (reference sequence). The CDR3 DNA sequence: TGTGCCAGCAGCCCACGAACAGGGGAAAACTATGGCTACACCTTC. Translation gives CASSPRTGENYGYTF.

The chain uses TRBV25-1 and TRBJ2-3; D gene uncertain. The V end was cut by 5 bases, the J end by 0 bases, with 3 bases between. Germline CDR1 MGHDK, CDR2 SYGVNS. The CDR3 extends over 12 amino acids. The CDR3 DNA follows: TGTGCCAGCAGTTCAAGCACAGATACGCAGTATTTT. Residues: CASSSSTDTQYF. Complete variable domain (other parts from reference TRBV25-1 and TRBJ2-3): EADIYQTPRYLVIGTGKKITLECSQTMGHDKMYWYQQDPGMELHLIHYSYGVNSTEKGDLSSESTVSRIRTEHFPLTLESARPSHTSQYLCASSSSTDTQYFGPGTRLTVL.

V and J are TRBV19 and TRBJ1-3, with TRBD1 matching over 9 bases. Trimming cost V 10 bases and J 0 bases; bases outside gene matches: 10. CDR3 size: 16 residues. Germline assignment: CDR1 LNHDA and CDR2 SQIVND (reference sequence). This CDR3 reads CAIKKDRGVSGNTIYF. The CDR3 bases are TGTGCCATAAAAAAGGACAGGGGAGTCTCTGGAAACACCATATATTTT.

The genes are TRBV30 and TRBJ2-7; TRBD1 matches 9 bases. Losses at the gene ends were 1 base for V and 6 bases for J; bases not matched to a gene: 4. The CDR3 is 13 amino acids. Germline V gene lookup returns CDR1 GTSNPN and CDR2 SVGIG (reference sequence). The CDR3 is CAWSEQGAGEQYF. The CDR3 DNA follows: TGTGCCTGGAGTGAACAGGGGGCCGGCGAGCAGTACTTC.

This clone was detected once. This chain links TRBV5-8 with TRBJ1-2; 8 nucleotides line up with TRBD1. The junction had 14 bases not matched to a gene; V was cut back by 4 bases and J by 0 bases. This CDR3 has 18 residues. Germline CDR1 SGHTS, CDR2 YDEGEE. The CDR3 loop reads CASSLDPGQALANYGYTF. CDR3 bases: TGTGCCAGCAGCCTCGATCCGGGACAGGCCCTAGCTAACTATGGCTACACCTTC.